This is a list of T cell receptor beta chains from one sample in a study of T cells in Graves' hyperthyroidism and ophthalmopathy. TCRdb re-called the multiplex PCR reads with MiXCR, one entry per CDR3 protein. The table records about 400,000 distinct CDR3 sequences, 14% to 15% of them present only once. Sequencing input: blood. The source of these receptors is a man aged 18 to 35 with Graves' ophthalmopathy. CDR3s include the opening cysteine and the closing phenylalanine or tryptophan.

j_gene: TRBJ1-1; v_gene: TRBV5-1; CDR3aa: CASNPDGIGGTEAFF
j_gene: TRBJ2-1; v_gene: TRBV6-1; CDR3aa: CASGPRGLNEQFF
j_gene: TRBJ2-1; v_gene: TRBV11-2; CDR3aa: CASSPGLTSGGFVYNEQFF
j_gene: TRBJ2-7; v_gene: TRBV6-1; CDR3aa: CASKTGTGGYEQYF
j_gene: TRBJ1-5; v_gene: TRBV3-1; CDR3aa: CASSEGQYGLQPQHF
j_gene: TRBJ2-1; v_gene: TRBV4-1; CDR3aa: CASSQGGAGVEFF
j_gene: TRBJ2-2; v_gene: TRBV12-3/TRBV12-4; CDR3aa: CASSLAGGGYSGELFF
j_gene: TRBJ2-5; v_gene: TRBV24-1; CDR3aa: CATSELDRGSQETQYF
j_gene: TRBJ2-1; v_gene: TRBV5-1; CDR3aa: CASSLAVQGNEQFF
j_gene: TRBJ2-5; v_gene: TRBV5-4; CDR3aa: CASSYSAGAGETQYF